This passage covers 5 T cell receptor beta chains from one sample sequenced in a study of human T cells and chemical hapten exposure. As for time point: patch test 2, 6 weeks after DPC sensitization. Treatment in this sample: therapeutic diphenylcyclopropenone sensitization with weekly scalp DPC. Sequencing started from total RNA isolated from unfractionated whole blood. TCRdb fed the RACE reads into MiXCR, producing one record per CDR3 protein. Of approximately 46,000 distinct CDR3 sequences in the sample, roughly a tenth are singletons; the top ten hold about 14%. The source was whole blood, collected in connection with sensitization to the hapten diphenylcyclopropenone (DPC). The receptor source for this set is a woman in her thirties with alopecia areata. Some clones in this sample may be carry-over from other donors' samples.

This clonotype was seen many times. V gene TRBV7-2 combines with J gene TRBJ1-5; D remains ambiguous. The V end was cut by 3 bases, the J end by 9 bases, with 9 bases between. Germline-derived CDR1 and CDR2 are SGHTA and FQGNSA. The CDR3 extends over 12 amino acids. In DNA, the CDR3 is TGTGCCAGCAGCTTCTATAGCGGGCCCCAGCATTTT. It codes for CASSFYSGPQHF.

The V gene is TRBV5-4, the J gene TRBJ1-2; no clear D. The CDR3 contains 13 residues. Germline CDR1 and CDR2: SGHNT and YYREEE (reference sequence). V was clipped by 0 bases and J by 0 bases, with 3 bases between them. The chain's CDR3 is CASSLESNYGYTF. CDR3 nucleotides: TGTGCCAGCAGCTTGGAGTCTAACTATGGCTACACCTTC.

This rearrangement joins TRBV7-2 to TRBJ2-7; D gene ambiguous. Trimming removed 5 bases at V and 4 bases at J, with 18 bases between. CDR3 length: 15 residues. The germline V gene has CDR1 SGHTA and CDR2 FQGNSA. DNA of the CDR3: TGTGCCAGCAGCCTACGGACCGGCTCCTTATACGAGCAGTACTTC. This gives the protein CASSLRTGSLYEQYF.

V gene TRBV20-1 combines with J gene TRBJ2-5, with no clear D. The CDR3 is 13 amino acids. CDR1 DFQATT and CDR2 SNEGSKA come from the germline V gene (reference sequence). V lost 4 bases to trimming and J lost 1 base, with 10 bases between them. In nucleotides, the CDR3 is TGCAGTGCTACCCCCAACAGCCAAGAGACCCAGTACTTC. It yields the protein CSATPNSQETQYF.

This clonotype was observed a few times. This chain connects TRBV7-9 to TRBJ1-1; TRBD1 is a possible D gene (5 bases). Germline assignment: CDR1 SEHNR and CDR2 FQNEAQ (reference sequence). Trimming removed 5 bases at V and 1 base at J, with 11 bases between. CDR3 length: 14 residues. The CDR3 here is CASSQDTENTEAFF. CDR3 DNA: TGTGCCAGCAGCCAGGACACGGAGAACACTGAAGCTTTCTTT.